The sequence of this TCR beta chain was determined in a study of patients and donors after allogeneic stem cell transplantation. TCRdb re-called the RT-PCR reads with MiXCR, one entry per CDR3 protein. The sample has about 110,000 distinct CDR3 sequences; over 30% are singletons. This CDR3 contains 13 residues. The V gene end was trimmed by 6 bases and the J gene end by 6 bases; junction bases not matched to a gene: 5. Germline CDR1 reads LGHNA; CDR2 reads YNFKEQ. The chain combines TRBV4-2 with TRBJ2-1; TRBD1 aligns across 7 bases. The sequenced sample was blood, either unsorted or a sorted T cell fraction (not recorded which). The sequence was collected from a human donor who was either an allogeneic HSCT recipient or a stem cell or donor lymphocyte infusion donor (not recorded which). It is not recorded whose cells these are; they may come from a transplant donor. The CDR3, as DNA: TGTGCCAGCAGTCGAGGACAGGTCAATGAGCAGTTCTTC. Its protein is CASSRGQVNEQFF.